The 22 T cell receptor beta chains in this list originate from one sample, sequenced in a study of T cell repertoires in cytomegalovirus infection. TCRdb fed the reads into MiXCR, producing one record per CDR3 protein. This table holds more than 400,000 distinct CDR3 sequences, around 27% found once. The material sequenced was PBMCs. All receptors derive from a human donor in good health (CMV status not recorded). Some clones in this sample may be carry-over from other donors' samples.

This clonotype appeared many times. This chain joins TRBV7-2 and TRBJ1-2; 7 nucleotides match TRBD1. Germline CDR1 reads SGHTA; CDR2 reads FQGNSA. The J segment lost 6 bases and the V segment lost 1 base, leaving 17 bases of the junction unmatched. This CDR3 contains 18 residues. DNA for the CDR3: TGTGCCAGCAGCTTAGGCCCTGACAGGGCGCTCACCGAAGATGGCTACACCTTC. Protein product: CASSLGPDRALTEDGYTF.

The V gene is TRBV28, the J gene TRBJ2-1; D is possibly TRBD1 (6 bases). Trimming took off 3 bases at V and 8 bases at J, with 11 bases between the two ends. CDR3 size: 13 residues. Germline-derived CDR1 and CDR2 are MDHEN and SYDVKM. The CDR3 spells CASSFYRVYEQFF. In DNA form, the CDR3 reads TGTGCCAGCAGTTTTTACAGGGTGTATGAGCAGTTCTTC.

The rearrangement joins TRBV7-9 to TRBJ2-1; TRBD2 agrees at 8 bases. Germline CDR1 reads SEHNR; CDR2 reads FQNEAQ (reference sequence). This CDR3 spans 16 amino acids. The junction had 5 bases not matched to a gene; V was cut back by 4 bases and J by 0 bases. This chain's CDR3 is CASSSSGRRSYNEQFF. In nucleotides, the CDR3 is TGTGCCAGCAGCTCTAGCGGGCGGCGCTCCTACAATGAGCAGTTCTTC.

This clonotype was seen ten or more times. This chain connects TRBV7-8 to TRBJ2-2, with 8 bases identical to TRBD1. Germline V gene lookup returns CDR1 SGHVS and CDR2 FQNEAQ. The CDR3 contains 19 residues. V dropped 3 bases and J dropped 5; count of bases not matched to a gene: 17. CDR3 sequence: CASSFSGQGDARGTGELFF. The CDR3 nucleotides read TGTGCCAGCAGCTTTTCAGGACAGGGAGACGCCCGTGGGACCGGGGAGCTGTTTTTT.

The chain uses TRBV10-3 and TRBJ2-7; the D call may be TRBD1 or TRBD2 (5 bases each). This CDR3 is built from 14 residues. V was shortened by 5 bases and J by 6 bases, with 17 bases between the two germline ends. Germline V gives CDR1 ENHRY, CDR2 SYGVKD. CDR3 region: CAISTGTASLEQYF. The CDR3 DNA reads TGTGCCATCAGTACCGGGACGGCCTCCCTCGAGCAGTACTTC.

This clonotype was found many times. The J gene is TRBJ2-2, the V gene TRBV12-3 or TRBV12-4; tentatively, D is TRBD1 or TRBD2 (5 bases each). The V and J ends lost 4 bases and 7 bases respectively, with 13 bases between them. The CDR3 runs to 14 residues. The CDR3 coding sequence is TGTGCCAGCAGTTCATGGGGGTACGGCGGGGAGCTGTTTTTT. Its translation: CASSSWGYGGELFF.

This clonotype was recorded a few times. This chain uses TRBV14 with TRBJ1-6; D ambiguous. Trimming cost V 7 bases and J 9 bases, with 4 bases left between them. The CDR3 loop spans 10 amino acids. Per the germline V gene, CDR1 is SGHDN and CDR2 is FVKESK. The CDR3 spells CASNSSPLHF. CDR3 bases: TGTGCCAGCAACAGTTCACCCCTCCACTTT.

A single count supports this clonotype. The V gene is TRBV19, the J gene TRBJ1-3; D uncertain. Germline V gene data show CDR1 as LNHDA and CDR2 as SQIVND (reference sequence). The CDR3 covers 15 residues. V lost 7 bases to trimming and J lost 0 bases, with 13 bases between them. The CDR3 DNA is TGTGCCAGTACCGAAACGGTGGGCTCTGGAAACACCATATATTTT. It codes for CASTETVGSGNTIYF.

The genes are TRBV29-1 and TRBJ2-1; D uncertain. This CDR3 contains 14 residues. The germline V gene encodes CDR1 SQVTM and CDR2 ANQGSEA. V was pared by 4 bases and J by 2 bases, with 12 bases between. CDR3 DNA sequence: TGCAGCGTTGCGGTCGAAAGGGCCTACAATGAGCAGTTCTTC. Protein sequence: CSVAVERAYNEQFF.

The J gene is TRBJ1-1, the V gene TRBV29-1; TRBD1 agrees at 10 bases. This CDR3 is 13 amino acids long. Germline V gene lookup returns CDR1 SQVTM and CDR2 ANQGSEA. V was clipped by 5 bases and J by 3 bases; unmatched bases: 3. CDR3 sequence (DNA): TGCAGCGTTACGGACAGGGGGGACACTGAAGCTTTCTTT. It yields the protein CSVTDRGDTEAFF.

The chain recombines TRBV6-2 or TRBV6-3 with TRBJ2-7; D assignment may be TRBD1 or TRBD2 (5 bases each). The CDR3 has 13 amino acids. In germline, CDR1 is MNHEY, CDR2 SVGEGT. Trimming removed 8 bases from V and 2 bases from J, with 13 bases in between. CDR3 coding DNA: TGTGCCAGCGGAGAAAGGGGAGCCTACGAGCAGTACTTC. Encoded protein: CASGERGAYEQYF.

The CDR3 DNA reads TGTGCCAGCAGTCTAGCAGGGGGGGCCTACGAGCAGTACGTC. Amino acid sequence: CASSLAGGAYEQYV. This chain uses TRBV12-3 or TRBV12-4 with TRBJ2-7; perhaps D is TRBD1 or TRBD2 (7 bases each). The CDR3 has 14 residues.

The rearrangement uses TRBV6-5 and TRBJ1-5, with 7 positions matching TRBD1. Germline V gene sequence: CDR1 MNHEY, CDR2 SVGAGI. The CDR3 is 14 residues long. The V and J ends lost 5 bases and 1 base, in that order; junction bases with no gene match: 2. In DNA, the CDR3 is TGTGCCAGCAGTACAGGGGCGAGCAATCAGCCCCAGCATTTT. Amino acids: CASSTGASNQPQHF.

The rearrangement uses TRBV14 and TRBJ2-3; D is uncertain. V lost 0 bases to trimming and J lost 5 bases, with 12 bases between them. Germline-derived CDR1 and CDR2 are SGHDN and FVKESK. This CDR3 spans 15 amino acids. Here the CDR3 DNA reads TGTGCCAGCAGCCAAGATTCCCCGACCCGAGATACGCAGTATTTT. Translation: CASSQDSPTRDTQYF.

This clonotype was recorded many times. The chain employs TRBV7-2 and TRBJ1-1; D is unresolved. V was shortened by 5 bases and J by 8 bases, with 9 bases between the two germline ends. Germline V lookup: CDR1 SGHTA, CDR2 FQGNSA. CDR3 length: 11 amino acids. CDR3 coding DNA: TGTGCCAGCAGCCCCGGACGGGAAGCTTTCTTT. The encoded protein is CASSPGREAFF.

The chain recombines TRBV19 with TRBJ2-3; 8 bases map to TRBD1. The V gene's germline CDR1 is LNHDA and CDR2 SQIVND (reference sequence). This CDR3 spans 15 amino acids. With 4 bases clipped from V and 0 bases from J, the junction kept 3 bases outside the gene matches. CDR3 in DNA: TGTGCCAGTAGTAAATGGACAGGGAGCACAGATACGCAGTATTTT. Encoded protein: CASSKWTGSTDTQYF.

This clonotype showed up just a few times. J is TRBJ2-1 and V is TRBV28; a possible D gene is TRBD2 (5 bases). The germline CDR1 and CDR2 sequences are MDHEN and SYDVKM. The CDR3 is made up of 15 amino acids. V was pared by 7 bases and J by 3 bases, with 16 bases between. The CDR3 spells CASTATRSRYNEQFF. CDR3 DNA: TGTGCCAGCACCGCCACTAGATCCCGCTACAATGAGCAGTTCTTC. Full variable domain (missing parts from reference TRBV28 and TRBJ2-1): DVKVTQSSRYLVKRTGEKVFLECVQDMDHENMFWYRQDPGLGLRLIYFSYDVKMKEKGDIPEGYSVSREKKERFSLILESASTNQTSMYLCASTATRSRYNEQFFGPGTRLTVL.

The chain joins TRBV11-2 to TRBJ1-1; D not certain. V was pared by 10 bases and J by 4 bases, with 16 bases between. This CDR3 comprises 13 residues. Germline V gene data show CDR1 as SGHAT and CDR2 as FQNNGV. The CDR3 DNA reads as TGTGCCATTTCGACCGGCATCGGCACTGAAGCTTTCTTT. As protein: CAISTGIGTEAFF.

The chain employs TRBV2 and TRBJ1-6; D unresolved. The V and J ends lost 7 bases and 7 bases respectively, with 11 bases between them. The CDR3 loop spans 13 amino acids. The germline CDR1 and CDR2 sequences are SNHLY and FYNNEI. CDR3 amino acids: CASTLRENSPLHF. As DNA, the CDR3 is TGTGCCAGCACCTTACGGGAAAATTCACCCCTCCACTTT.

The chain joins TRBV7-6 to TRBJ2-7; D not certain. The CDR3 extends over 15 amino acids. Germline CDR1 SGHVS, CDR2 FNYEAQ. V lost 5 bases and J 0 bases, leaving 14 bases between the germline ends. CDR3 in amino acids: CASSPSVTTSYEQYF. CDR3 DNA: TGTGCCAGCAGCCCCAGCGTTACGACCTCCTACGAGCAGTACTTC.

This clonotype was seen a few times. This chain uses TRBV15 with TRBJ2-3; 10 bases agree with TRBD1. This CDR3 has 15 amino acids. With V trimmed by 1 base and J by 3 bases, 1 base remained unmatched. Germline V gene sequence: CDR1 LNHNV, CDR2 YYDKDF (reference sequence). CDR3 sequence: CATSRGDRGTDTQYF. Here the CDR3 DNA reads TGTGCCACCAGCAGAGGGGACAGGGGAACAGATACGCAGTATTTT.

The CDR3: CASSLEGGQRTYEQYF. The CDR3 coding sequence is TGTGCCAGCAGTTTGGAGGGGGGACAGCGAACCTACGAGCAGTACTTC. The chain couples TRBV28 to TRBJ2-7, with TRBD1 as a possible D gene (7 bases). The CDR3 has 16 residues. Trimming left V 3 bases short and J 2 bases short, with 17 bases between. Germline V gene sequence: CDR1 MDHEN, CDR2 SYDVKM.